One and the same sample provided the 31 T cell receptor beta chains below, sequenced in a study of Graves' ophthalmopathy and Graves' hyperthyroidism. The TCR beta CDR3 regions underwent amplification from RNA transcripts. Amplification began with first-round RT-PCR using HTBI primers, then second-round multiplex PCR was performed. TCRdb reprocessed the multiplex PCR reads with MiXCR, giving one entry per CDR3 protein. The sample gives some 350,000 distinct CDR3 sequences, about 17% of which show up once; roughly 2.6% is in the top ten. Sequencing input: peripheral blood. Receptor source: an adult woman with stable Graves' hyperthyroidism.

This clonotype was seen repeatedly, ten times or more. This chain uses TRBV4-3 with TRBJ2-7, with 9 bases lining up with TRBD1. Germline assignment: CDR1 LGHNA and CDR2 YSLEER. The CDR3 totals 16 residues. The trim removed 0 bases at V and 3 bases at J, leaving 6 bases unmatched. CDR3 sequence: CASSQEGTGLLYEQYF. The CDR3 coding sequence is TGCGCCAGCAGCCAAGAGGGGACAGGGCTCCTCTACGAGCAGTACTTC.

This clonotype was seen ten or more times. This chain connects TRBV6-4 to TRBJ2-7; 9 nucleotides agree with TRBD1. Looked up from germline, CDR1 is MRHNA and CDR2 is SNTAGT. V lost 6 bases and J lost 4; bases outside the gene matches: 16. This CDR3 has 17 amino acids. The chain's CDR3 is CASSPPPIRTGEYEQYF. The CDR3 nucleotides are TGTGCCAGCAGCCCCCCTCCCATTCGGACAGGGGAGTACGAGCAGTACTTC.

This clonotype was found many times. The chain joins TRBV20-1 to TRBJ2-5; maybe TRBD2 (5 bases). The CDR3 covers 15 residues. The V gene lost 1 base and the J gene lost 1 base, with 13 bases spanning the gap. Germline V gene lookup returns CDR1 DFQATT and CDR2 SNEGSKA (reference sequence). CDR3 DNA sequence: TGCAGTGCTAGAGGTGTACGGGAACCCCAAGAGACCCAGTACTTC. Amino acid sequence: CSARGVREPQETQYF.

This clonotype came up many times. The J gene is TRBJ2-2, the V gene TRBV13; 7 positions agree with TRBD2. The CDR3 is 14 residues long. Germline trimming cut 6 bases from V and 5 bases from J; bases unmatched to any gene: 6. The germline V gene has CDR1 PRHDT and CDR2 FYEKMQ (reference sequence). DNA of the CDR3: TGTGCCAGCAGGATAGCGGGTCGGACCGGGGAGCTGTTTTTT. This codes for CASRIAGRTGELFF.

This clonotype was counted at least ten times. This rearrangement joins TRBV9 to TRBJ2-7, with D perhaps TRBD1 (6 bases). Germline assignment: CDR1 SGDLS and CDR2 YYNGEE. This CDR3 comprises 15 residues. V was pared by 2 bases and J by 2 bases, with 14 bases between. The DNA for the CDR3 is TGTGCCAGCAGCGTCGCCGGGACATCAACCTACGAGCAGTACTTC. Its protein is CASSVAGTSTYEQYF. Supplemented by reference TRBV9 and TRBJ2-7, the full variable domain reads DSGVTQTPKHLITATGQRVTLRCSPRSGDLSVYWYQQSLDQGLQFLIQYYNGEERAKGNILERFSAQQFPDLHSELNLSSLELGDSALYFCASSVAGTSTYEQYFGPGTRLTVT.

This clonotype was observed at least ten times. This chain connects TRBV27 to TRBJ2-7; D is ambiguous. Germline V lookup: CDR1 MNHEY, CDR2 SMNVEV (reference sequence). V was cut by 3 bases and J by 0 bases, with 12 bases left in between. CDR3 size: 15 residues. The CDR3 DNA is TGTGCCAGCAGTTTTGGCCTCCACTTCTCCTACGAGCAGTACTTC. It translates to CASSFGLHFSYEQYF.

The chain has TRBV20-1 and TRBJ2-5; D is possibly TRBD1 (8 bases). CDR3 length: 14 amino acids. V was shortened by 4 bases and J by 5 bases, with 17 bases between the two germline ends. Germline V gene data show CDR1 as DFQATT and CDR2 as SNEGSKA (reference sequence). Written as DNA, the CDR3 is TGCAGTGCTAAGAGGAACAGGGGGGGTGAGACCCAGTACTTC. It is translated as CSAKRNRGGETQYF.

CDR3 region: CASSPYSGRATDTQYF. CDR3 in DNA: TGTGCCAGCAGTCCCTATAGCGGGAGGGCCACAGATACGCAGTATTTT. This chain uses TRBV6-1 with TRBJ2-3; 11 bases match TRBD2. The CDR3 consists of 16 residues. Trimming at V came to 5 bases and at J to 2 bases, leaving 6 bases not matched to a gene. Germline CDR1 MNHNS, CDR2 SASEGT.

As for this clonotype: The germline gene is not matched at one end of the junction; a read error may be the cause. The gene calls are TRBV2 and TRBJ2-5; D ambiguous. The CDR3 has 10 amino acids. Germline V CDR1 and CDR2: SNHLY, FYNNEI. DNA of the CDR3: TGTGCCAGCTCAAAAGAGACCAAGTACTTC. Residues: CASSKETKYF. Filled out from reference TRBV2 and TRBJ2-5, the complete variable domain reads EPEVTQTPSHQVTQMGQEVILRCVPISNHLYFYWYRQILGQKVEFLVSFYNNEISEKSEIFDDQFSVERPDGSNFTLKIRSTKLEDSAMYFCASSKETKYFGPGTRLLVL.

Many counts were recorded for this clonotype. CDR3 protein: CASSLGGRNTGELFF. CDR3 DNA sequence: TGTGCCAGCAGTTTAGGGGGGAGGAATACCGGGGAGCTGTTTTTT. This sequence joins TRBV28 and TRBJ2-2; D perhaps matches TRBD2 (6 bases). Germline loops: CDR1 MDHEN, CDR2 SYDVKM. V shed 2 bases and J shed 5 bases, with 12 bases lying between them. The CDR3 totals 15 residues. The entire variable domain, with the rest obtained from reference TRBV28 and TRBJ2-2, is as follows: DVKVTQSSRYLVKRTGEKVFLECVQDMDHENMFWYRQDPGLGLRLIYFSYDVKMKEKGDIPEGYSVSREKKERFSLILESASTNQTSMYLCASSLGGRNTGELFFGEGSRLTVL.

This clonotype was seen at least ten times. The gene calls are TRBV6-1 and TRBJ2-7; 7 bases map to TRBD1. Germline V CDR1 and CDR2: MNHNS, SASEGT. This CDR3 contains 15 residues. V trimming: 2 bases; J trimming: 0 bases; junction bases outside the gene matches: 4. The CDR3 loop is CASSELDRSSYEQYF. Written as DNA, the CDR3 is TGTGCCAGCAGTGAACTGGACAGGTCCTCCTACGAGCAGTACTTC.

This clonotype was seen many times. V gene TRBV7-6 combines with J gene TRBJ2-7, with D uncertain. Trimming left V 1 base short and J 5 bases short, with 6 bases between. There are 12 residues in the CDR3. Germline-derived CDR1 and CDR2 are SGHVS and FNYEAQ. The CDR3 spells CASSLGGDEQYF. DNA of the CDR3: TGTGCCAGCAGCTTAGGGGGTGACGAGCAGTACTTC.

This sequence joins TRBV12-3 or TRBV12-4 and TRBJ2-7, with D tentatively TRBD2 (5 bases). Trimming removed 1 base at V and 6 bases at J, with 16 bases between. The CDR3 totals 15 residues. The CDR3 sequence: CASSLVGQAGGEQYF. The CDR3 DNA is TGTGCCAGCAGTTTAGTAGGTCAGGCAGGAGGCGAGCAGTACTTC.

This clonotype showed up many times. The chain employs TRBV7-2 and TRBJ2-2, with D possibly being TRBD1 (5 bases). This CDR3 region has 17 residues. V lost 1 base to trimming and J lost 0 bases, with 12 bases between them. From germline, CDR1 is SGHTA and CDR2 FQGNSA. The CDR3 loop is CASSLGIWTTNTGELFF. As DNA, the CDR3 is TGTGCCAGCAGCTTAGGCATATGGACAACGAACACCGGGGAGCTGTTTTTT.

The chain carries TRBV30 and TRBJ2-7, with TRBD1 matching 9 bases. This CDR3 spans 13 amino acids. Germline V gene lookup returns CDR1 GTSNPN and CDR2 SVGIG (reference sequence). J lost 5 bases, V lost 2 bases, and 4 bases had no gene match. CDR3 nucleotide sequence: TGTGCCTGGAGTCCATGGACAGGGGACGAGCAGTACTTC. This translates into CAWSPWTGDEQYF. The entire variable domain, with the rest obtained from reference TRBV30 and TRBJ2-7, is as follows: SQTIHQWPATLVQPVGSPLSLECTVEGTSNPNLYWYRQAAGRGLQLLFYSVGIGQISSEVPQNLSASRPQDRQFILSSKKLLLSDSGFYLCAWSPWTGDEQYFGPGTRLTVT.

This clonotype was counted many times. This chain connects TRBV18 to TRBJ1-2; D is unresolved. Germline-derived CDR1 and CDR2 are KGHSH and LQKENI. Trimming stripped 8 bases from V and 4 bases from J, with 23 bases between. The CDR3 is made up of 16 amino acids. The CDR3 sequence: CASTSMGSSSSYGYTF. CDR3 in DNA: TGTGCCAGCACCTCAATGGGCAGCAGCTCTAGCTATGGCTACACCTTC.

The chain links TRBV5-5 to TRBJ2-1; no reliable D call. This CDR3 spans 11 amino acids. V lost 0 bases and J 12 bases, leaving 7 bases between the germline ends. Germline CDR1 is SGHKS and CDR2 is YYEKEE (reference sequence). The CDR3 region has the DNA TGTGCCAGCAGCTTGGGGCGTTTGCAGTTCTTC. This gives the protein CASSLGRLQFF. The variable domain in full, completed from reference TRBV5-5 and TRBJ2-1, reads DAGVTQSPTHLIKTRGQQVTLRCSPISGHKSVSWYQQVLGQGPQFIFQYYEKEERGRGNFPDRFSARQFPNYSSELNVNALLLGDSALYLCASSLGRLQFFGPGTRLTVL.

The rearrangement links TRBV6-2 or TRBV6-3 to TRBJ2-5; a possible D gene is TRBD2 (7 bases). V was shortened by 0 bases and J by 5 bases, with 16 bases between the two germline ends. In germline, CDR1 is MNHEY, CDR2 SVGEGT. The CDR3 contains 16 residues. The CDR3 region is CASSYSTGGTSETQYF. CDR3 DNA sequence: TGTGCCAGCAGTTACTCGACGGGGGGCACGTCGGAGACCCAGTACTTC.

This clonotype was counted ten times or more. The chain joins TRBV12-3 or TRBV12-4 to TRBJ1-2; TRBD1 matches 7 bases. The CDR3 has 13 amino acids. V shed 4 bases and J 3 bases; nucleotides not matched to a gene: 2. The CDR3: CASSSQGDYGYTF. CDR3 sequence (DNA): TGTGCCAGCAGTTCCCAGGGGGACTATGGCTACACCTTC.

This clonotype was counted ten times or more. The J gene is TRBJ2-2, the V gene TRBV6-7, with a tentative D call TRBD2 (5 bases). TRBV6-7 is an ORF; its function is uncertain. The CDR3 covers 13 residues. Trimming stripped 5 bases from V and 6 bases from J, with 10 bases between. The CDR3 spells CASSRPRAGELFF. The CDR3 coding sequence is TGTGCCAGCAGTCGACCGAGGGCCGGGGAGCTGTTTTTT.

The chain recombines TRBV3-1 with TRBJ2-6; no reliable D call. Germline assignment: CDR1 LGHDT and CDR2 YNNKEL (reference sequence). This CDR3 has 14 amino acids. Trimming cost V 7 bases and J 4 bases, with 11 bases left between them. The CDR3, as DNA: TGTGCCAGCACCCCCAGTTGGGGGGCCAACGTCCTGACTTTC. Its protein is CASTPSWGANVLTF.

This clonotype was observed many times. This chain connects TRBV20-1 to TRBJ1-2; a weak D match, TRBD1 (6 bases). Germline V gene data show CDR1 as DFQATT and CDR2 as SNEGSKA (reference sequence). The CDR3 has 17 amino acids. Trimming removed 5 bases at V and 4 bases at J, with 26 bases between. Here the CDR3 reads CSAPSRGAVGDSYGYTF. Written as DNA, the CDR3 is TGCAGTGCTCCATCCAGGGGCGCGGTGGGTGATAGCTATGGCTACACCTTC.

This clonotype has at least ten counts. The gene calls are TRBV5-4 and TRBJ2-5, with a tentative D call TRBD1 (5 bases). Germline V lookup: CDR1 SGHNT, CDR2 YYREEE (reference sequence). This CDR3 has 15 residues. Trimming took off 5 bases at V and 1 base at J, with 15 bases between the two ends. The CDR3 sequence: CASSPSSTVQETQYF. The DNA of the CDR3 is TGTGCCAGCAGTCCCTCTTCGACAGTCCAAGAGACCCAGTACTTC. The full variable domain, with the rest looked up from reference TRBV5-4 and TRBJ2-5, is ETGVTQSPTHLIKTRGQQVTLRCSSQSGHNTVSWYQQALGQGPQFIFQYYREEENGRGNFPPRFSGLQFPNYSSELNVNALELDDSALYLCASSPSSTVQETQYFGPGTRLLVL.

This clonotype was seen only once. This rearrangement joins TRBV15 to TRBJ1-5, with D possibly being TRBD1 (5 bases). The CDR3 contains 15 residues. Deletions cut 3 bases from V and 5 bases from J, with 14 bases between. Germline V gives CDR1 LNHNV, CDR2 YYDKDF (reference sequence). The CDR3 bases are TGTGCCACCAGCAGCGACCGGGGGGGGTATCAGCCCCAGCATTTT. This codes for CATSSDRGGYQPQHF.

The chain carries TRBV28 and TRBJ2-7, with D perhaps given as TRBD1 or TRBD2 (5 bases each). CDR3 size: 14 residues. The V gene's germline CDR1 is MDHEN and CDR2 SYDVKM. Trimming left V 3 bases short and J 6 bases short, with 15 bases between. CDR3 DNA sequence: TGTGCCAGCAGTTTTCCGGGGCTAAGTGTCGAGCAGTACTTC. This codes for CASSFPGLSVEQYF. Filled out from reference TRBV28 and TRBJ2-7, the complete variable domain reads DVKVTQSSRYLVKRTGEKVFLECVQDMDHENMFWYRQDPGLGLRLIYFSYDVKMKEKGDIPEGYSVSREKKERFSLILESASTNQTSMYLCASSFPGLSVEQYFGPGTRLTVT.

Ten or more counts support this clonotype. The V gene is TRBV12-3 or TRBV12-4, the J gene TRBJ2-5; TRBD2 aligns across 7 bases. The CDR3 has 14 amino acids. J lost 2 bases, V lost 7 bases, and 7 bases had no gene match. CDR3 nucleotide sequence: TGTGCCAGCACCCTAACGGGGGGACAAGAGACCCAGTACTTC. Translating gives CASTLTGGQETQYF.

This clonotype was detected a few times. This sequence joins TRBV11-2 and TRBJ2-7; 9 nucleotides agree with TRBD2. V lost 3 bases, J lost 0 bases, and 6 bases stayed unmatched. CDR3 length equals 16 residues. Germline CDR1 SGHAT, CDR2 FQNNGV. The CDR3, as DNA: TGTGCCAGCAGCTTTGTTCTAGCGGGATCCTCCTACGAGCAGTACTTC. This translates into CASSFVLAGSSYEQYF.

This clonotype was seen many times. This sequence joins TRBV12-3 or TRBV12-4 and TRBJ1-5; TRBD1 might be the D (6 bases). The CDR3 is 14 amino acids. Trimming removed 4 bases from V and 7 bases from J, with 14 bases in between. In DNA form, the CDR3 reads TGTGCCAGCAGTTCCACAGGGTCTGACCAGCCCCAGCATTTT. As protein: CASSSTGSDQPQHF.

The chain recombines TRBV12-3 or TRBV12-4 with TRBJ2-2, with unresolved D. The CDR3 is 13 residues long. V lost 3 bases and J 5 bases, leaving 7 bases between the germline ends. As DNA, the CDR3 is TGTGCCAGCAGTTTTTATCGGACCGGGGAGCTGTTTTTT. It specifies CASSFYRTGELFF.

This clonotype was detected a few times. The rearrangement links TRBV29-1 to TRBJ2-7; tentatively, D is TRBD2 (6 bases). This CDR3 is 14 amino acids long. The germline CDR1 and CDR2 sequences are SQVTM and ANQGSEA. Trimming left V 2 bases short and J 2 bases short, with 13 bases between. DNA for the CDR3: TGCAGCGTTGAATTCGGGGGATACCCCTACGAGCAGTACTTC. It encodes CSVEFGGYPYEQYF.

J is TRBJ2-2 and V is TRBV29-1; 7 nucleotides line up with TRBD1. This CDR3 has 12 residues. Unmatched junction bases numbered 6, after V lost 7 bases and J lost 7 bases. Germline lookup yields CDR1 SQVTM and CDR2 ANQGSEA. The DNA of the CDR3 is TGCAGCGGAGGGGGCGCCGGCGGGGAGCTGTTTTTT. This codes for CSGGGAGGELFF.